What follows are 19 T cell receptor beta chains derived from one specimen sequenced in a study of vaccination and CD4 T cells after COVID-19. These TCRs' antigens remain unknown. The treatment was: roughly 10-day PBMC culture with coronavirus spike peptide pools or control peptides (ViraFEST assay). An Oncomine TCR Beta short-read assay was used to sequence the DNA from cultured CD4+ T cells. A single record per CDR3 protein comes from TCRdb applying MiXCR to the PCR reads. The table has some 13,000 distinct CDR3 sequences, roughly 60% seen once. The sample in question was CD4+ T cells from blood, cultured in vitro, obtained before SARS-CoV-2 vaccination. The origin of the receptors is a human donor who had recovered from COVID-19.

V and J are TRBV5-1 and TRBJ1-2; possible D gene TRBD1, 6 bases. The ends were cut back, 0 bases at V and 5 bases at J, with 11 bases in the middle. This CDR3 is 14 amino acids long. CDR1 is SGHRS, CDR2 YFSETQ, per germline. CDR3 in DNA: TGCGCCAGCAGCTTGGATCCACAGGGTTATGGCTACACCTTC. This sequence encodes CASSLDPQGYGYTF.

This clonotype was detected only a few times. The chain carries TRBV20-1 and TRBJ1-3; the D is unclear. The CDR3 is 15 amino acids. Deletions cut 6 bases from V and 0 bases from J, with 15 bases between. Germline V lookup: CDR1 DFQATT, CDR2 SNEGSKA (reference sequence). CDR3 sequence (DNA): TGCAGTGCGGCCCTGGACGGGCGCTCTGGAAACACCATATATTTT. As protein: CSAALDGRSGNTIYF.

The chain combines TRBV6-5 with TRBJ2-2; TRBD2 might be the D (5 bases). V was pared by 2 bases and J by 1 base, with 8 bases between. Looked up from germline, CDR1 is MNHEY and CDR2 is SVGAGI. The CDR3 consists of 15 residues. CDR3 region: CASSYTGMNTGELFF. The CDR3 DNA sequence: TGTGCCAGCAGTTACACGGGGATGAACACCGGGGAGCTGTTTTTT.

V usage is TRBV7-2 and J usage is TRBJ1-1; 9 bases map to TRBD1. The CDR3 is 15 amino acids. Germline loops: CDR1 SGHTA, CDR2 FQGNSA. Trimming cost V 5 bases and J 5 bases; bases outside gene matches: 9. CDR3 nucleotides: TGTGCCAGCAGCCCCCGGACAGGGGTGAGGACTGAAGCTTTCTTT. It codes for CASSPRTGVRTEAFF.

This chain joins TRBV10-3 and TRBJ1-2, with 9 bases lining up with TRBD1. Looked up from germline, CDR1 is ENHRY and CDR2 is SYGVKD. V lost 4 bases and J lost 4; bases outside the gene matches: 4. The CDR3 loop spans 14 amino acids. The CDR3 DNA reads as TGTGCCATCAGTGGGGACAGGGATTCCTATGGCTACACCTTC. Encoded protein: CAISGDRDSYGYTF.

This chain uses TRBV11-3 with TRBJ2-3; D ambiguous. The V gene's germline CDR1 is SGHNT and CDR2 YENEEA. The CDR3 runs 14 residues. V gave up 2 bases and J gave up 1 base, with 7 bases separating them. The CDR3 protein is CASSLLAGTDTQYF. The CDR3 DNA follows: TGTGCCAGCAGCTTACTTGCGGGCACAGATACGCAGTATTTT.

The gene calls are TRBV24-1 and TRBJ2-3; D may match TRBD1 or TRBD2 (5 bases each). Trimming took 5 bases from V and 2 from J, leaving 16 bases between them. The germline V gene encodes CDR1 KGHDR and CDR2 SFDVKD. CDR3 length: 16 residues. The CDR3 reads CATSALGESYTDTQYF. CDR3 bases: TGTGCCACCAGTGCCCTGGGGGAGTCGTACACAGATACGCAGTATTTT.

This chain uses TRBV2 with TRBJ1-1; maybe TRBD1 (5 bases). V was trimmed by 0 bases and J by 2 bases, leaving 10 bases between them. The CDR3 extends over 15 amino acids. Germline-derived CDR1 and CDR2 are SNHLY and FYNNEI. The CDR3 loop is CASSEARTTNTEAFF. In nucleotides, the CDR3 is TGTGCCAGCAGTGAAGCGAGGACAACTAACACTGAAGCTTTCTTT.

The chain joins TRBV19 to TRBJ2-7; TRBD1 matches 9 bases. With V trimmed by 3 bases and J by 4 bases, 7 bases remained unmatched. CDR3 length equals 15 residues. Germline CDR1 and CDR2: LNHDA and SQIVND (reference sequence). The CDR3 coding sequence is TGTGCCAGTAGTATCCCAGGACAGGGGATGTACGAGCAGTACTTC. It translates to CASSIPGQGMYEQYF.

Worth noting for this clonotype: The junction and the germline gene differ at one end; a read error may be behind it. The rearrangement uses TRBV20-1 and TRBJ2-4; tentatively, D is TRBD2 (5 bases). The CDR3 extends over 18 amino acids. Germline CDR1 reads DFQATT; CDR2 reads SNEGSKA (reference sequence). CDR3 DNA sequence: TGCAGTGTTAGAGATCTCTTGGAGGCGGCATTTGAGAAAAACATTCAGTACTTC. Protein sequence: CSVRDLLEAAFEKNIQYF.

This clonotype was counted a few times. V gene TRBV12-3 or TRBV12-4 combines with J gene TRBJ2-3; D remains unclear. CDR3 length: 12 residues. The V gene lost 7 bases and the J gene lost 0 bases, with 5 bases spanning the gap. The CDR3 here is CASMGSTDTQYF. The CDR3 DNA reads as TGTGCCAGCATGGGTAGCACAGATACGCAGTATTTT.

This clonotype ranks as medium-sized. CDR3 sequence (DNA): TGTGCCAGCAGCGCATCCCCCGGGGAGCTGTTTTTT. Protein sequence: CASSASPGELFF. The chain employs TRBV7-7 and TRBJ2-2; D is ambiguous. Germline CDR1 SSHAT, CDR2 FNYEAQ (reference sequence). The CDR3 contains 12 residues. With 5 bases removed from V and 6 bases from J, the gap between germline ends came to 7 bases.

The chain couples TRBV20-1 to TRBJ1-3; 8 nucleotides align to TRBD1. This CDR3 is built from 16 residues. Trimming cost V 4 bases and J 0 bases; bases outside gene matches: 8. The germline CDR1 and CDR2 sequences are DFQATT and SNEGSKA (reference sequence). The CDR3 sequence: CSANPGTGLSGNTIYF. The CDR3 region has the DNA TGCAGTGCTAACCCGGGGACAGGACTCTCTGGAAACACCATATATTTT.

This clonotype was detected a few times. The CDR3 is CASSSTGNTEAFF. The CDR3 region has the DNA TGTGCCAGCAGTTCTACAGGGAACACTGAAGCTTTCTTT. The chain has TRBV12-3 or TRBV12-4 and TRBJ1-1; TRBD1 might be the D (5 bases). CDR3 length: 13 amino acids. Trimming removed 4 bases from V and 1 base from J, with 7 bases in between.

This clonotype showed up just a few times. The genes are TRBV11-2 and TRBJ2-7; perhaps TRBD2 as D (6 bases). Trimming stripped 5 bases from V and 0 bases from J, with 11 bases between. This CDR3 region has 14 residues. CDR1 and CDR2 from the germline V gene are SGHAT and FQNNGV. The CDR3 is CASSPRGLSYEQYF. CDR3 coding DNA: TGTGCCAGCAGCCCCCGGGGACTCTCCTACGAGCAGTACTTC.

The CDR3: CASSQEGEQPQHF. The CDR3 nucleotides are TGTGCCAGCAGCCAAGAGGGCGAACAGCCCCAGCATTTT. This chain links TRBV7-2 with TRBJ1-5; D remains unclear. The CDR3 length is 13 residues. V was cut by 5 bases and J by 7 bases, with 12 bases left in between. Germline CDR1 SGHTA, CDR2 FQGNSA.

There are a few counts of this clonotype. This chain connects TRBV15 to TRBJ1-6; D possibly corresponds to TRBD1 (6 bases). Germline-derived CDR1 and CDR2 are LNHNV and YYDKDF (reference sequence). CDR3 size: 16 residues. The V gene lost 0 bases and the J gene lost 9 bases, with 15 bases spanning the gap. CDR3 region: CATSRDPSGAPSPLHF. The CDR3 DNA sequence: TGTGCCACCAGCAGAGATCCCTCAGGGGCGCCTTCACCCCTCCACTTT. Combining the CDR3 with reference TRBV15 and TRBJ1-6 gives the whole variable domain DAMVIQNPRYQVTQFGKPVTLSCSQTLNHNVMYWYQQKSSQAPKLLFHYYDKDFNNEADTPDNFQSRRPNTSFCFLDIRSPGLGDTAMYLCATSRDPSGAPSPLHFGNGTRLTVT.

The rearrangement links TRBV27 to TRBJ2-7; perhaps D is TRBD1 or TRBD2 (5 bases each). The CDR3 totals 15 residues. Trimming stripped 0 bases from V and 3 bases from J, with 12 bases between. CDR1 and CDR2 from the germline V gene are MNHEY and SMNVEV (reference sequence). CDR3 protein: CASSLSGTVIYEQYF. The CDR3 DNA follows: TGTGCCAGCAGTTTATCAGGGACCGTCATCTACGAGCAGTACTTC.

The chain uses TRBV29-1 and TRBJ2-7; TRBD1 is a possible D gene (5 bases). Germline CDR1 and CDR2: SQVTM and ANQGSEA. This CDR3 has 13 residues. The V and J ends lost 6 bases and 6 bases respectively, with 18 bases between them. For the CDR3, the DNA is TGCAGCGTGGAGCAGGGCGGACCTTCCGAGCAGTACTTC. Translation gives CSVEQGGPSEQYF.